This TCR beta chain was documented in a study of blood T cell repertoires in COVID-19. About the study: The analysed material was cDNA or gDNA that came from T cells, B-cell-depleted T cells, or PBMCs.

Libraries were prepared by immunoSEQ multiplex PCR; TCRdb keeps only in-frame clonotypes and omits some of them. The top ten hold about 4% of the sample, which has about 41,000 clones, 87% seen once. The V gene's germline CDR1 is LNHNV and CDR2 YYDKDF (reference sequence). V dropped 3 bases and J dropped 6 bases, with 6 bases sitting between them. There are 12 residues in the CDR3. The specimen was peripheral blood. The chain couples TRBV15 to TRBJ1-5; TRBD1 is a possible D gene (5 bases). This receptor was taken from a man between 60 and 75 years old with acute or convalescent COVID-19. The CDR3 is CATSRGGQPQHF. The CDR3 DNA reads TGTGCCACCAGCAGGGGGGGTCAGCCCCAGCATTTT.